This T cell receptor (beta chain) was recovered during a study of blood T cell repertoires in COVID-19. Overall study: The study drew acute and convalescent COVID-19 samples from the United States, Italy and Spain. From T cells, B-cell-depleted T cells, or PBMCs came the material, which was cDNA or gDNA.

Per the original methods: By means of reference gene primer amplification, nucleated cell counts were estimated. Repertoires were generated with immunoSEQ multiplex PCR, while TCRdb's copy carries only in-frame clones and drops some. V and J calls and clone size follow that table, whereas D and trimming were derived from the DNA. The table has around 170,000 clones, roughly nine tenths seen once; the top ten hold 3.5% to 4%. This CDR3 region has 15 residues. The sequenced sample consisted of peripheral blood. This TCR was recovered from a woman aged 70-85 years with acute or convalescent COVID-19. The V and J genes are TRBV21-1 and TRBJ2-1; TRBD1, the table's D call, lacks a check against the DNA. TRBV21-1 is shown as a pseudogene. Written as DNA, the CDR3 is TGTGCCAGCAGACGCCGGGACAGGGGGCGCGATGAGCAGTTCTTC. As protein: CASRRRDRGRDEQFF.